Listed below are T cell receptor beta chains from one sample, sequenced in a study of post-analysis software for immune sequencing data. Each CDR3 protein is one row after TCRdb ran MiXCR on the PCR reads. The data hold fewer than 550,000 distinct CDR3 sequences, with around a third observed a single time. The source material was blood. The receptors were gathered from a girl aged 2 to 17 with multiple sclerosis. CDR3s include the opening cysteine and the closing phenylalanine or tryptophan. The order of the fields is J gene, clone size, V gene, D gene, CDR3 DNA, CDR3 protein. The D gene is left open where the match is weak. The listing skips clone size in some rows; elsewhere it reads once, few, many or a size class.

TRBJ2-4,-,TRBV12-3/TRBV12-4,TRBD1,TGTGCCAGCAGTTTGGGGCCGCCGACAGGGTCTGCCAAAAACATTCAGTACTTC,CASSLGPPTGSAKNIQYF
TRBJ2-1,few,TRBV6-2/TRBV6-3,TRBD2,TGTGCCAGCAGTTACTTTTCCGGGGGGTCAAGCTCCTACAATGAGCAGTTCTTC,CASSYFSGGSSSYNEQFF
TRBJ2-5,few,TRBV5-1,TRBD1,TGCGCCAGCAGCCGGACAGGGGTACGGCAAGAGACCCAGTACTTC,CASSRTGVRQETQYF
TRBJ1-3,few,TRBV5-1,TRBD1,TGCGCCAGCAGCCCCGAGACAGGGGGCATCACCATATATTTT,CASSPETGGITIYF
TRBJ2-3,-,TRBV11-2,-,TGTGCCAGCAGCCTGCCTAGGGGGTCAGATACGCAGTATTTT,CASSLPRGSDTQYF
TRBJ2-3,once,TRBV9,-,TGTGCCAGCAGCGCTTCTCCGGGACACACAGATACGCAGTATTTT,CASSASPGHTDTQYF
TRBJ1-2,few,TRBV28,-,TGTGCCAGCAGTTTCGGGGACGTGCGGGGTCGGGGCTACACCTTC,CASSFGDVRGRGYTF
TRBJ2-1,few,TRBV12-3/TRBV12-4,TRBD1,TGTGCCAGCAGACCAAACCTCGGGACAGCTTACAATGAGCAGTTCTTC,CASRPNLGTAYNEQFF
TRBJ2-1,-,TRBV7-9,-,TGTGCCAGCAGCTTGGGGACAAGCCCTACCTGGAGTGAGCAGTTCTTC,CASSLGTSPTWSEQFF
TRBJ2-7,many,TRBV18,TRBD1,TGTGCCAGCTCACCACGAGACAGGGGCTCCTACGAGCAGTACTTC,CASSPRDRGSYEQYF
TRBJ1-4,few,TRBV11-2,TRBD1,TGTGCCAGCAGCCCCGGGACAGGGGTTGAAAAACTGTTTTTT,CASSPGTGVEKLFF
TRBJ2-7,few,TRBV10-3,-,TGTGCCATCAGTGGGGGCAGGGCTGGAGACGAGCAGTACTTC,CAISGGRAGDEQYF
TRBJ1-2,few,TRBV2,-,TGTGCCAGCAGTGTTCCAGATAGCCTTGGCTACACCTTC,CASSVPDSLGYTF
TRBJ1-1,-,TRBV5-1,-,TGCGCCAGCAGCTTGGATTATCCCGGACCGGGGACTGAAGCTTTCTTT,CASSLDYPGPGTEAFF
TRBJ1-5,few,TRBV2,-,TGTGCCAGCAGTGAACAACGCAATCAGCCCCAGCATTTT,CASSEQRNQPQHF
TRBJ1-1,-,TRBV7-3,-,TGTGCCAGCAGCGACGTTCTAAACACTGAAGCTTTCTTT,CASSDVLNTEAFF
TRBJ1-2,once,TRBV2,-,TGTGCCAGCAGTGAAGGGGCTTTTCCGGCTTTCGAGTATGGCTACACCTTC,CASSEGAFPAFEYGYTF
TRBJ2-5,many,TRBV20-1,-,TGCAGTGCTAGAGGGGACGACGCGGAGACCCAGTACTTC,CSARGDDAETQYF
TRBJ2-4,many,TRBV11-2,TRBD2,TGTGCCAGCAGCCCGGTGGGACTAGCGGGGGGGCTAGCCAAAAACATTCAGTACTTC,CASSPVGLAGGLAKNIQYF
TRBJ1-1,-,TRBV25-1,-,TGTGCCAGCGAAATTACAGGGTCTAACACTGAAGCTTTCTTT,CASEITGSNTEAFF
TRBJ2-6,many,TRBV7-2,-,TGTGCCAGCAGCGCTCTCGGGACGGCGAACTCTGGGGCCAACGTCCTGACTTTC,CASSALGTANSGANVLTF
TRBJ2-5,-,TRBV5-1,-,TGCGCCAGTTCGGGGGGCCTGCGAGAGACCCAGTACTTC,CASSGGLRETQYF
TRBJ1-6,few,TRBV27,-,TGTGCCAGCAGTTCGGCGGTTATGGGAGTTTATTCACCCCTCCACTTT,CASSSAVMGVYSPLHF
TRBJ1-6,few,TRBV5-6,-,TGTGCCAGCAGCTTGGCAGATCCTCCTCTTAATTCACCCCTCCACTTT,CASSLADPPLNSPLHF
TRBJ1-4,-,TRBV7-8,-,TGTGCCAGCAGCTTAGGACGGTGGGGGAATGAAAAACTGTTTTTT,CASSLGRWGNEKLFF
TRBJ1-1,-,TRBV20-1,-,TGCAGTGCTAGAGATCAGGAGGGCTGGGACACTGAAGCTTTCTTT,CSARDQEGWDTEAFF
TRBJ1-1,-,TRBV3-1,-,TGTGCCAGCAGCCAAGATACGTTACGGGCCACTGAAGCTTTCTTT,CASSQDTLRATEAFF
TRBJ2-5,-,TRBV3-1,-,TGTGCCAGCAGCCCAGAATGGGAAAAGGAGACCCAGTACTTC,CASSPEWEKETQYF
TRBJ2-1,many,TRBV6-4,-,TGTGCCAGCCTGGTTACTGGCCCTAGCTCCTACAATGAGCAGTTCTTC,CASLVTGPSSYNEQFF
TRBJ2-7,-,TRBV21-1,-,TGTGCCAGCAGCAATAAGCAGGGCGAGCAGTACTTC,CASSNKQGEQYF
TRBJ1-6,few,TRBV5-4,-,TGTGCCTCCCAGGCCGAAACGGATAATTCACCCCTCCACTTT,CASQAETDNSPLHF